This entry describes one TCR beta chain. This entry is derived from a study of blood T cell repertoires in COVID-19. Across the whole study: The study drew acute and convalescent COVID-19 samples from the United States, Italy and Spain. The cDNA or gDNA used as material had been derived from T cells, B-cell-depleted T cells, or PBMCs.

V trimming: 5 bases; J trimming: 2 bases; junction bases outside the gene matches: 13. CDR3 size: 16 residues. Germline loops: CDR1 GTSNPN, CDR2 SVGIG (reference sequence). Study processing details: Estimation of nucleated cell counts relied on the amplification of reference gene primers. Profiled with immunoSEQ multiplex PCR; TCRdb holds only in-frame clones, not every one. That table supplies the V and J calls and clone size; D and trimming were determined from the DNA. The sample includes some 200,000 clones, 80% to 85% of them seen just once. Sequencing was performed on peripheral blood. The rearrangement uses TRBV30 and TRBJ2-3; the match to TRBD1 covers 7 bases. This TCR was sampled from a woman aged 60-75 years with acute or convalescent COVID-19. The CDR3: CAWLWPRDSSTDTQYF. CDR3 bases: TGTGCCTGGTTATGGCCCAGGGACAGTTCCACAGATACGCAGTATTTT.